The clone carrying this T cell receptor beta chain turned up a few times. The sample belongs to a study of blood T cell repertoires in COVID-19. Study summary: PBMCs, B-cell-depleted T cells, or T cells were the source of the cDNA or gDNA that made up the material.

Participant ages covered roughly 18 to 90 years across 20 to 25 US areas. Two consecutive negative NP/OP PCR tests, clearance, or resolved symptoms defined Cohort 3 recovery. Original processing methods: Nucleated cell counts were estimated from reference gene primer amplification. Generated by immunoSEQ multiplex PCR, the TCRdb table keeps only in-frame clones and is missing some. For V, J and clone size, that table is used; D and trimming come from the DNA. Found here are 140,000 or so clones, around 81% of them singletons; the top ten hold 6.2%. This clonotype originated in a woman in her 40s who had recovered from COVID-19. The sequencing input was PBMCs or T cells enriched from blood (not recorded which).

The CDR3 here is CASSYYGTAPFF. The CDR3, as DNA: TGTGCCAGCAGTTACTACGGGACTGCGCCTTTCTTT. The V gene is TRBV6-6, the J gene TRBJ1-1; possible D gene TRBD1, 5 bases. Trimming cost V 1 base and J 12 bases, with 12 bases left between them. Germline CDR1 reads MNHNY; CDR2 reads SVGAGI (reference sequence). The CDR3 covers 12 residues.